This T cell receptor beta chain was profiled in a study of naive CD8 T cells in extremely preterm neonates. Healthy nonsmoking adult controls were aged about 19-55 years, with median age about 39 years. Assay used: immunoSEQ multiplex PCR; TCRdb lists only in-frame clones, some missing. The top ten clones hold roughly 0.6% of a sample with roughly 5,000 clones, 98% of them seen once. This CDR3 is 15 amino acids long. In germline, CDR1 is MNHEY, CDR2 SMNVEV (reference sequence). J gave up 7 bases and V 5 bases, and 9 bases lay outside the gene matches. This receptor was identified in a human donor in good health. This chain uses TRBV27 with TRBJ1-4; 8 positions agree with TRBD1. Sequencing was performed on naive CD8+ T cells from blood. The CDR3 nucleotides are TGTGCCAGCAGTCCGCGACAGGGGATCGGTGAAAAACTGTTTTTT. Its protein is CASSPRQGIGEKLFF.